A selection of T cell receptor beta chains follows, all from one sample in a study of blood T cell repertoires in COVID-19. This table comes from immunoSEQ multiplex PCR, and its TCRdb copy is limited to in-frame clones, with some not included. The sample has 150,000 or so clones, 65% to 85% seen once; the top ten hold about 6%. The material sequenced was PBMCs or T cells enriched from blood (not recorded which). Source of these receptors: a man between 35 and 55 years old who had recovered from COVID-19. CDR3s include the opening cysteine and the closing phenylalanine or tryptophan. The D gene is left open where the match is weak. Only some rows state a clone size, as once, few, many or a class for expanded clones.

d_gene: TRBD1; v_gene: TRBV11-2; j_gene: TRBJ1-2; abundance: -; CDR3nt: TGTGCCAGCAGCTCGACCATCTGGGGCCAGATTGCGACAGGGTATGGCTACACCTTC; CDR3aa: CASSSTIWGQIATGYGYTF
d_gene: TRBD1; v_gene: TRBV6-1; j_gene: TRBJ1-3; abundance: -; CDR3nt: TGTGCCAGCAGTGAAATACAGGGGAATTCTGGAAACACCATATATTTT; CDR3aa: CASSEIQGNSGNTIYF
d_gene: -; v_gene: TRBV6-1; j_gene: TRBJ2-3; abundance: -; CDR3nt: TGTGCCAGCAGTGCCGGGACTTCTAGGGCTACAGATACGCAGTATTTT; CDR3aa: CASSAGTSRATDTQYF
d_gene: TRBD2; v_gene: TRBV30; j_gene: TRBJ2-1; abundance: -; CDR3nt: TGTGCCTGGCGGACTAGCGGGAGACTTAGGAGGAATGAGCAGTTCTTC; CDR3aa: CAWRTSGRLRRNEQFF
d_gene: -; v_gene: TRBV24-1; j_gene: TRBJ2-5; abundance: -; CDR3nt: TGTGCCACTCAAACGGACTTGGGGACCCAGTACTTC; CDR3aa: CATQTDLGTQYF
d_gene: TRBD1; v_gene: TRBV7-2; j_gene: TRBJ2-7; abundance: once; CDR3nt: TGTGCCAGCAGCTACCTACAGGGGACCGAGCAGTACTTC; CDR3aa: CASSYLQGTEQYF
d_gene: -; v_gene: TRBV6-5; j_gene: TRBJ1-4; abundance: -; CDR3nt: TGTGCCACCCGGACCAGGGGACGGGCTAATGAAAAACTGTTTTTT; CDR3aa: CATRTRGRANEKLFF
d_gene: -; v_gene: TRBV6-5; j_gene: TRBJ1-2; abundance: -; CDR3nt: TGTGCCAGCAGTCTCAGTGGCCTGCGGGGCTACACCTTC; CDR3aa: CASSLSGLRGYTF
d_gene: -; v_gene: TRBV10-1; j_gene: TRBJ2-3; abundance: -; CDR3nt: TGCGCCAGCAGTGAGGTCTCCACAGATACGCAGTATTTT; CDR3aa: CASSEVSTDTQYF
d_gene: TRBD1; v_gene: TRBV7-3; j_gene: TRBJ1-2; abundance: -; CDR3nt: TGTGCCAGCAGCCCGGAGACAGGGAAGGTTGGCTACACCTTC; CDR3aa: CASSPETGKVGYTF
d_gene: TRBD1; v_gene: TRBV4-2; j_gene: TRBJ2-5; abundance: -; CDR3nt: TGTGCCAGCAGCCGCAGACAGGGGGCAGGAGAGACCCAGTACTTC; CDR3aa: CASSRRQGAGETQYF
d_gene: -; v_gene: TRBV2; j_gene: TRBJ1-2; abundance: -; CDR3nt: TGTGCCAGCAGTGACGACAGAGGGGGTCTTGGCTACACCTTC; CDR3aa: CASSDDRGGLGYTF
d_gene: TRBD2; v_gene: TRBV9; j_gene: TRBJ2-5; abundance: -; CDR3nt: TGTGCCAGCAGCGTAACTAGCGGGGCTGTAGAGACCCAGTACTTC; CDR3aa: CASSVTSGAVETQYF
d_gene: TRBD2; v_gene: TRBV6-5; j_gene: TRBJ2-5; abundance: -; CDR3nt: TGTGCCAGCAGTTCGGTAGCGGGGTACCAAGAGACCCAGTACTTC; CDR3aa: CASSSVAGYQETQYF
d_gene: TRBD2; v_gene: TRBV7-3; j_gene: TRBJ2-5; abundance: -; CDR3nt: TGTGCCAGCAGCTTCTTTAGCGGGGGGTCCCAAGAGACCCAGTACTTC; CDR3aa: CASSFFSGGSQETQYF